Listed below are T cell receptor beta chains from one sample, sequenced in a study of cytomegalovirus exposure and HLA in healthy donors. Sequencing used immunoSEQ multiplex PCR; TCRdb keeps in-frame clones, though not all of them. The sample yields about 150,000 clones, more than 70% seen once. Sample: PBMCs. The origin of the receptors is a woman aged 40-49 years in good health and CMV-seropositive. CDR3s include the opening cysteine and the closing phenylalanine or tryptophan. The order of the fields is clone size, V gene, J gene, D gene, CDR3 DNA, CDR3 protein. A D gene is named only where the DNA matches it firmly. Some rows mark clone size as missing; the rest say once, few, many or name a class of expanded clone.

-	TRBV27	TRBJ2-7	TRBD2	TGTGCCAGCAGTTTAACTAGCGGGTATCCCTACGAGCAGTACTTC	CASSLTSGYPYEQYF
-	TRBV29-1	TRBJ2-1	TRBD1	TGCAGCGTTGAACCGGGACAGGGGGCCTTAAATGAGCAGTTCTTC	CSVEPGQGALNEQFF
-	TRBV6-5	TRBJ2-7	TRBD2	TGTGCCAGCAGTTACGGCACCCCAGCGGGGGCCGAAGAGCAGTACTTC	CASSYGTPAGAEEQYF
-	TRBV7-9	TRBJ2-7	TRBD2	TGTGCCAGCAGCTCCGGTTCTCATGCGGGAGTAGCCTACGAGCAGTACTTC	CASSSGSHAGVAYEQYF
many	TRBV6-1	TRBJ1-1	TRBD1	TGTGCCAGCGACGGACAGGGGAGCACTGAAGCTTTCTTT	CASDGQGSTEAFF
-	TRBV19	TRBJ2-3	-	TGTGCCAGTAGTGGTGGGGCCTACACAGATACGCAGTATTTT	CASSGGAYTDTQYF
-	TRBV7-3	TRBJ2-3	TRBD2	TGTGTCAGCAGCTTAACGGGCGGTCGAGGGAGGGCTTCGACAGATACGCAGTATTTT	CVSSLTGGRGRASTDTQYF
-	TRBV7-9	TRBJ1-1	TRBD1	TGTGCCAGCAGCTTATGGGACAGGGGGATTGACACTGAAGCTTTCTTT	CASSLWDRGIDTEAFF
-	TRBV6-1	TRBJ1-2	-	TGTGCCAGCAGTGAATTGTGGTTCATGCGGACAGTAAAGAGAGGCTACACCTTC	CASSELWFMRTVKRGYTF
-	TRBV7-9	TRBJ1-4	TRBD1	TGTGCCAGCAGCCCTGGACAGGCCGTTAATGAAAAACTGTTTTTT	CASSPGQAVNEKLFF
-	TRBV5-1	TRBJ1-1	-	TGCGCCAGCAGCTTGCGTACGGGGTCGGGCACTGAAGCTTTCTTT	CASSLRTGSGTEAFF
-	TRBV6-1	TRBJ1-2	-	TGTGCCAGCACTAGTCCTACAGGTTTAGGCTATGGCTACACCTTC	CASTSPTGLGYGYTF
-	TRBV30	TRBJ2-7	TRBD2	TGTGCCTGGAGTACAGGAGCGGGAGGGTACTACGAGCAGTACTTC	CAWSTGAGGYYEQYF
-	TRBV10-3	TRBJ2-3	-	TGTGCCATCAGTGAGTCGGGCAGTCCAGATACGCAGTATTTT	CAISESGSPDTQYF
once	TRBV19	TRBJ1-4	-	TGTGCCAGTAGTCCCGGAGGTACCCTTAGAGGAGAAAAACTGTTTTTT	CASSPGGTLRGEKLFF
-	TRBV18	TRBJ2-7	TRBD1	TGTGCCAGCTCACCGGGGACAGGGGGCGGCTACGAGCAGTACTTC	CASSPGTGGGYEQYF
-	TRBV7-9	TRBJ2-7	-	TGTGCCAGCAGCTTAGTAGTAGAGGGCCCCTACGAGCAGTACTTC	CASSLVVEGPYEQYF
-	TRBV27	TRBJ1-5	TRBD1	TGTGCCAGCAGGGGGACAGGGACTAGCAATCAGCCCCAGCATTTT	CASRGTGTSNQPQHF
-	TRBV15	TRBJ2-1	TRBD2	TGTGCCACCAGCAGCAAGACTAGCGGGAGGGCGGGAGTAAGGGAGTTCTTC	CATSSKTSGRAGVREFF
few	TRBV7-2	TRBJ1-2	-	TGTGCCAGCAGCCCCCATCAGGGGCAGGCCAACTATGGCTACACCTTC	CASSPHQGQANYGYTF
-	TRBV21-1	TRBJ1-5	-	TGTGCCAGCAGAGGAACAGGGGCCAAGGAGTATAGCAATCAGCCCCAGCATTTT	CASRGTGAKEYSNQPQHF
-	TRBV5-1	TRBJ2-7	TRBD2	TGCGCCAGCAGCCCCACTAGCGGGATGGAGGGGGTGCAGTACTTC	CASSPTSGMEGVQYF
-	TRBV30	TRBJ2-1	TRBD2	TGTGCCTGGAGACTAGCGGGAGACAATGAGCAGTTCTTC	CAWRLAGDNEQFF
few	TRBV4-1	TRBJ2-3	-	TGCGCCAGCAGCCAAGGTGATACGGGTTGGAATACGCAGTATTTT	CASSQGDTGWNTQYF
-	TRBV25-1	TRBJ2-4	-	TGTGCCAGCAGTCCCCCAGGGGCTCTAGCCAAAAACATTCAGTACTTC	CASSPPGALAKNIQYF
few	TRBV4-2	TRBJ2-3	TRBD1	TGTGCCAGCAGCCAAGTGGGACAGGGGGTAGATACGCAGTATTTT	CASSQVGQGVDTQYF
-	TRBV27	TRBJ1-2	-	TGTGCCAGCAGTTTAGGAGGATCCTATGGCTACACCTTC	CASSLGGSYGYTF
-	TRBV5-1	TRBJ2-3	TRBD1	TGCGCCAGCAGCCCCCCGACAGGGCGAGCAGATACGCAGTATTTT	CASSPPTGRADTQYF
-	TRBV14	TRBJ1-1	TRBD1	TGTGCCAGCAGCCAAAGGACAGGGGGCTGGGAGAACACTGAAGCTTTCTTT	CASSQRTGGWENTEAFF
-	TRBV18	TRBJ1-4	TRBD1	TGTGCCAGCTCAGTAACAGGGGGCTTAAATGAAAAACTGTTTTTT	CASSVTGGLNEKLFF
-	TRBV5-4	TRBJ2-1	TRBD1	TGTGCCAGCAGCGCACAGGGGGGTTTCCACAATGAGCAGTTCTTC	CASSAQGGFHNEQFF
once	TRBV18	TRBJ1-1	-	TGTGCCAGCTCACCTAGGCTGGGGGAGGCCACTGAAGCTTTCTTT	CASSPRLGEATEAFF
-	TRBV25-1	TRBJ2-5	TRBD2	TGTGCCAGCAGTGATTGGACTAGCGGGAGAGCGAAAAAAGAGACCCAGTACTTC	CASSDWTSGRAKKETQYF
-	TRBV7-8	TRBJ1-1	TRBD1	TGTGCCAGCAGCTTAGCCCCCAACAGGGGGCGGGCCACTGAAGCTTTCTTT	CASSLAPNRGRATEAFF
-	TRBV9	TRBJ2-1	-	TGTGCCAGCAGCGTAGCCCCACGGGGTCCCAATGAGCAGTTCTTC	CASSVAPRGPNEQFF
-	TRBV30	TRBJ2-2	TRBD2	TGTGCCTGGAGTGTAGTAGCGGGAGCGACCGGGGAGCTGTTTTTT	CAWSVVAGATGELFF
-	TRBV10-1	TRBJ2-7	-	TGCGCCAGCAGTGCTGGGGCCGCCTACGAGCAGTACTTC	CASSAGAAYEQYF
-	TRBV7-9	TRBJ2-3	-	TGTGCCAGCAGCTTTAGCGGATTCACAGATACGCAGTATTTT	CASSFSGFTDTQYF
-	TRBV18	TRBJ2-7	TRBD1	TGTGCCAGCTCACCTGGGACAGGGGGATACGAGCAGTACTTC	CASSPGTGGYEQYF